Listed here are 26 T cell receptor beta chains from one sample, sequenced in a study of blood T cell repertoires in COVID-19 (TCRdb year 2020). Receptor amplification or capture employed the immunoSEQ multiplex PCR assay. The immuneACCESS repertoire file appears here via TCRdb, limited to in-frame rearrangements. These files lack a portion of the clones; in checked studies, under half of the deficit traces to unresolved V genes, and the cause of the others is not known. Recorded for this sample are around 72,000 clones; around four fifths of them occurred a single time. The top ten clonotypes cover 1.5% to 2% of the sample. Sequencing was carried out using peripheral blood. The receptors here all came from a woman aged 60-75 years with acute or convalescent COVID-19.

V is TRBV6-5 and J is TRBJ2-7, with D possibly TRBD2 on 5 matching bases. Germline CDR1 is MNHEY and CDR2 is SVGAGI. CDR3 size: 16 residues. The V end was cut by 0 bases, the J end by 1 base, with 13 bases between. The CDR3 DNA reads TGTGCCAGCAGTTACTCCGGTCGCGGGCTGTCCTACGAGCAGTACTTC. Amino acid sequence: CASSYSGRGLSYEQYF.

This rearrangement joins TRBV18 to TRBJ1-1; D not certain. The CDR3 has 13 amino acids. Per germline, CDR1 KGHSH and CDR2 LQKENI. V was pared by 3 bases and J by 1 base, with 6 bases between. The CDR3 here is CASSPYQNTEAFF. Written as DNA, the CDR3 is TGTGCCAGCTCACCCTACCAGAACACTGAAGCTTTCTTT.

This clone was seen just once. The rearrangement joins TRBV18 to TRBJ1-4; D gene unclear. This CDR3 spans 13 amino acids. CDR1 KGHSH and CDR2 LQKENI come from the germline V gene. V lost 6 bases and J lost 4, with 9 bases in between. The CDR3 reads CASSATGNEKLFF. The DNA for the CDR3 is TGTGCCAGCTCCGCCACGGGTAATGAAAAACTGTTTTTT.

This sequence joins TRBV5-5 and TRBJ1-1, with D maybe TRBD1 (6 bases). The CDR3 consists of 14 residues. V lost 4 bases, J lost 4 bases, and 14 bases lay in between. From germline, CDR1 is SGHKS and CDR2 YYEKEE (reference sequence). Here the CDR3 reads CASSAQGDGTEAFF. CDR3 sequence (DNA): TGTGCCAGCAGCGCACAGGGAGATGGCACTGAAGCTTTCTTT. Combining the CDR3 with reference TRBV5-5 and TRBJ1-1 gives the whole variable domain DAGVTQSPTHLIKTRGQQVTLRCSPISGHKSVSWYQQVLGQGPQFIFQYYEKEERGRGNFPDRFSARQFPNYSSELNVNALLLGDSALYLCASSAQGDGTEAFFGQGTRLTVV.

As concerns this clone: An end of the junction does not agree with germline; a read error may underlie this. This chain connects TRBV19 to TRBJ2-6, with D perhaps matching TRBD2 (6 bases). The CDR3 sequence is 16 residues long. Germline V CDR1 and CDR2: LNHDA, SQIVND (reference sequence). CDR3 coding DNA: TGTGCCACTAGTTTCCTCGGGGGTTCTGGGGCCAACGTCCTGACTTTC. It yields the protein CATSFLGGSGANVLTF.

The gene calls are TRBV18 and TRBJ1-3; TRBD1 aligns across 8 bases. Germline V CDR1 and CDR2: KGHSH, LQKENI. V gave up 4 bases and J gave up 0 bases; unmatched junction bases: 2. The CDR3 consists of 15 residues. As DNA, the CDR3 is TGTGCCAGCTCACGACAGGGGAGCTCTGGAAACACCATATATTTT. It yields the protein CASSRQGSSGNTIYF.

This rearrangement joins TRBV5-1 to TRBJ2-2; 7 bases map to TRBD1. Germline values: CDR1 SGHRS, CDR2 YFSETQ. CDR3 length: 15 residues. The V segment lost 4 bases and the J segment 9 bases; nucleotides outside the gene matches: 12. CDR3 DNA sequence: TGCGCCAGCAGCGGGGACAGTCGTTTGTCCCGGGAGCTGTTTTTT. It translates to CASSGDSRLSRELFF.

The V gene is TRBV19, the J gene TRBJ1-6, with 8 bases aligning to TRBD1. Losses at the gene ends were 5 bases for V and 10 bases for J; bases not matched to a gene: 10. Germline loops: CDR1 LNHDA, CDR2 SQIVND (reference sequence). The CDR3 extends over 15 amino acids. The CDR3 sequence: CASSSEGQAKSPLHF. The CDR3, as DNA: TGTGCCAGTAGTTCTGAGGGACAGGCAAAATCACCCCTCCACTTT.

The chain joins TRBV4-1 to TRBJ1-1, with 10 bases fitting TRBD1. The V gene end was trimmed by 1 base and the J gene end by 0 bases; junction bases not matched to a gene: 5. This CDR3 contains 17 residues. Germline V lookup: CDR1 MGHRA, CDR2 YSYEKL. CDR3 DNA: TGCGCCAGCAGCCAAGCCGGGACAGGGGCCTTGAACACTGAAGCTTTCTTT. This encodes CASSQAGTGALNTEAFF.

V gene TRBV6-5 combines with J gene TRBJ1-2; 9 bases agree with TRBD1. J gave up 3 bases and V 6 bases, and 8 bases lay outside the gene matches. Germline V gene data show CDR1 as MNHEY and CDR2 as SVGAGI. The CDR3 length is 15 residues. The CDR3 nucleotides are TGTGCCAGCAGAAAACAGGGGGCGGTCGACTATGGCTACACCTTC. Encoded protein: CASRKQGAVDYGYTF.

The V gene is TRBV7-9, the J gene TRBJ1-2; D perhaps matches TRBD1 (5 bases). V lost 3 bases, J lost 8 bases, and 10 bases lay in between. There are 12 residues in the CDR3. The V gene's germline CDR1 is SEHNR and CDR2 FQNEAQ (reference sequence). CDR3 bases: TGTGCCAGCAGCTTCAGGGAATACGGCTACACCTTC. Its protein product is CASSFREYGYTF.

V gene TRBV24-1 combines with J gene TRBJ1-3; a possible D gene is TRBD1 (6 bases). In germline, CDR1 is KGHDR, CDR2 SFDVKD. V dropped 3 bases and J dropped 1 base, with 15 bases sitting between them. The CDR3 has 17 amino acids. CDR3 DNA sequence: TGTGCCACCAGTGATGGACACAGGGCAGGGTCTGGAAACACCATATATTTT. This gives the protein CATSDGHRAGSGNTIYF.

The gene calls are TRBV6-1 and TRBJ1-6; maybe TRBD1 (5 bases). Germline V gene sequence: CDR1 MNHNS, CDR2 SASEGT. V lost 9 bases and J 8 bases, leaving 17 bases between the germline ends. The CDR3 has 14 amino acids. The chain's CDR3 is CASRLLEGDSPLHF. CDR3 bases: TGTGCCAGTCGACTCCTCGAAGGGGATTCACCCCTCCACTTT.

The chain employs TRBV3-1 (or the pseudogene TRBV3-2) and TRBJ1-6; no firm D call. This CDR3 has 15 residues. Trimming took off 0 bases at V and 9 bases at J, with 12 bases between the two ends. Germline V gene sequence: CDR1 LGHDT, CDR2 YNNKEL (reference sequence). CDR3 region: CASSQEPTRGSPLHF. CDR3 in DNA: TGTGCCAGCAGCCAAGAACCTACCCGGGGTTCACCCCTCCACTTT.

A word on this clone: The same CDR3 can be traced to other DNA sequences in this sample. The chain is built from TRBV2 and TRBJ1-1; the D gene is possibly TRBD1 (5 bases). The V gene lost 8 bases and the J gene lost 4 bases, with 14 bases spanning the gap. Per germline, CDR1 SNHLY and CDR2 FYNNEI. The CDR3 consists of 13 residues. The CDR3 reads CASGRGRSTEAFF. Written as DNA, the CDR3 is TGTGCCAGCGGGAGGGGAAGGAGCACTGAAGCTTTCTTT.

This clone was picked up one time. J is TRBJ2-3 and V is TRBV20-1, with unresolved D. Germline assignment: CDR1 DFQATT and CDR2 SNEGSKA (reference sequence). Trimming cost V 6 bases and J 4 bases, with 8 bases left between them. CDR3 size: 11 residues. Written as DNA, the CDR3 is TGCAGTGCGCTTCACTCAGATACGCAGTATTTT. It encodes CSALHSDTQYF.

V and J are TRBV2 and TRBJ2-2; 9 bases are a match to TRBD2. Germline trimming cut 1 base from V and 7 bases from J; bases unmatched to any gene: 7. The CDR3 covers 16 residues. CDR1 and CDR2 (germline): SNHLY, FYNNEI. CDR3 sequence (DNA): TGTGCCAGCAGTGAAGGAGCGGGAGGTTCGGGCGGGGAGCTGTTTTTT. It is translated as CASSEGAGGSGGELFF.

This clone was seen once. The chain couples TRBV5-1 to TRBJ2-3; 9 bases are shared with TRBD2. This CDR3 is built from 15 residues. V lost 3 bases, J lost 2 bases, and 4 bases stayed unmatched. Germline values: CDR1 SGHRS, CDR2 YFSETQ. The CDR3 sequence: CASSYAGGNTDTQYF. DNA for the CDR3: TGCGCCAGCAGCTATGCGGGGGGGAACACAGATACGCAGTATTTT.

The chain recombines TRBV10-1 with TRBJ2-1; possibly TRBD2 for D (6 bases). The CDR3 length is 14 residues. Trimming stripped 5 bases from V and 8 bases from J, with 16 bases between. CDR1 and CDR2 (germline): WNHNN, SYGVQD (reference sequence). Written as DNA, the CDR3 is TGCGCCAGCAGTCCCGGAGGGCCGGAGGATGAGCAGTTCTTC. Translated, it gives CASSPGGPEDEQFF.

The chain combines TRBV5-1 with TRBJ1-5; D may be TRBD1 (5 bases). The CDR3 is made up of 14 amino acids. V lost 0 bases and J 6 bases, leaving 10 bases between the germline ends. Germline loops: CDR1 SGHRS, CDR2 YFSETQ. The CDR3 loop reads CASSLAGGTQPQHF. CDR3 DNA sequence: TGCGCCAGCAGCTTGGCGGGGGGTACTCAGCCCCAGCATTTT.

This clone was seen only a few times. In nucleotides, the CDR3 is TGCGCCAGCAGCGGCCGGACTAGCGGGGGCTACAATGAGCAGTTCTTC. Translating it yields CASSGRTSGGYNEQFF. The chain links TRBV5-1 to TRBJ2-1; 13 bases match TRBD2. V shed 4 bases, J shed 3 bases, and the junction held 4 bases outside the gene matches. The CDR3 runs 16 residues. Germline V gene data show CDR1 as SGHRS and CDR2 as YFSETQ.

This chain connects TRBV19 to TRBJ2-1, with 13 bases identical to TRBD2. Germline values: CDR1 LNHDA, CDR2 SQIVND (reference sequence). Trimming took 5 bases from V and 15 from J; bases not matched to a gene: 13. This CDR3 has 15 amino acids. In DNA form, the CDR3 reads TGTGCCAGTAGTCCCCCGGGACTAGCGGGGTCGAAAGGGTTCTTC. It translates to CASSPPGLAGSKGFF.

This sequence joins TRBV19 and TRBJ2-4, with 10 bases identical to TRBD1. CDR1 is LNHDA, CDR2 SQIVND, per germline (reference sequence). The CDR3 runs to 18 residues. V lost 4 bases to trimming and J lost 1 base; unmatched junction nucleotides: 10. The CDR3 protein is CASSTPGQGKWAKNIQYF. CDR3 DNA: TGTGCCAGTAGTACACCGGGACAGGGGAAATGGGCCAAAAACATTCAGTACTTC.

The chain is built from TRBV28 and TRBJ1-1, with TRBD1 identical over 7 bases. J was trimmed by 1 base and V by 3 bases; bases with no gene match: 5. Germline V lookup: CDR1 MDHEN, CDR2 SYDVKM. This CDR3 has 15 amino acids. The CDR3 nucleotides read TGTGCCAGCAGTTTCGGGACAGCCACGAACACTGAAGCTTTCTTT. This codes for CASSFGTATNTEAFF.

V is TRBV7-8 and J is TRBJ1-6; 8 bases match TRBD1. The germline CDR1 and CDR2 sequences are SGHVS and FQNEAQ. The V segment lost 0 bases and the J segment 8 bases; nucleotides outside the gene matches: 6. The CDR3 extends over 16 amino acids. The CDR3 region has the DNA TGTGCCAGCAGCTTAGCCTCAAGGACAGGGCATTCACCCCTCCACTTT. Its translation is CASSLASRTGHSPLHF.

This chain connects TRBV2 to TRBJ1-2; D call uncertain. V was cut by 2 bases and J by 8 bases, with 12 bases left in between. In germline, CDR1 is SNHLY, CDR2 FYNNEI. This CDR3 comprises 13 residues. As DNA, the CDR3 is TGTGCCAGCAGTGAATCACGGGGTGCGGGCTACACCTTC. Protein product: CASSESRGAGYTF.